In this sample, the clone carrying this T cell receptor beta chain turned up many times. Using its own MiXCR run on the reads, TCRdb lists one record per CDR3 protein. The sample includes more than 250,000 distinct CDR3 sequences, approximately 13% seen only once; the top ten take around 8.7%. The germline V and J ends were trimmed by 4 bases and 7 bases, with 13 bases remaining between them. Germline-derived CDR1 and CDR2 are SGHTA and FQGNSA. This CDR3 is 13 amino acids long. This sample was included in a study of T cell repertoires in cytomegalovirus infection. This TCR was recovered from a human donor in good health (CMV status not recorded). Some clones in this sample may be carry-over from other donors' samples. The sequenced sample consisted of PBMCs. The chain employs TRBV7-2 and TRBJ1-2; D perhaps matches TRBD1 (6 bases). The CDR3 sequence: CASSSRGRVGYTF. The CDR3 nucleotides read TGTGCCAGCAGCTCCAGGGGCCGGGTTGGCTACACCTTC.